This TCR beta chain appears in the sequencing data of a study of blood T cell repertoires in COVID-19. This CDR3 has 12 residues. V lost 3 bases, J lost 7 bases, and 7 bases lay in between. In germline, CDR1 is SGHKS, CDR2 YYEKEE (reference sequence). Only in-frame clones appear in the TCRdb table, and some are missing; sequencing was by immunoSEQ multiplex PCR. The sample records about 170,000 clones, about four fifths being singletons. Sequencing used peripheral blood. This sequence joins TRBV5-5 and TRBJ1-4; D is uncertain. The receptor comes from a man aged 35 to 55 who had recovered from COVID-19. This CDR3 is CASSSSPEKLFF. As DNA, the CDR3 is TGTGCCAGCAGCTCGTCCCCTGAAAAACTGTTTTTT.